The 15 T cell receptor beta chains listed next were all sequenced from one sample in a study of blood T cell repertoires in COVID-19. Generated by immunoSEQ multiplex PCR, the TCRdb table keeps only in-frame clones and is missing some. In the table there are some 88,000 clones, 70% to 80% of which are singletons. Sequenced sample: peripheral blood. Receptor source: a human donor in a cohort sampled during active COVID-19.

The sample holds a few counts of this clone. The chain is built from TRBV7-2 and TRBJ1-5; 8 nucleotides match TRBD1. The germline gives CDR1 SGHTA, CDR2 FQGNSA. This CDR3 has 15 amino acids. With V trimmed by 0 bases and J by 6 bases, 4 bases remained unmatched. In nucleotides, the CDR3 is TGTGCCAGCAGCTTAGCACAGGGGGTAGGTCAGCCCCAGCATTTT. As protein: CASSLAQGVGQPQHF.

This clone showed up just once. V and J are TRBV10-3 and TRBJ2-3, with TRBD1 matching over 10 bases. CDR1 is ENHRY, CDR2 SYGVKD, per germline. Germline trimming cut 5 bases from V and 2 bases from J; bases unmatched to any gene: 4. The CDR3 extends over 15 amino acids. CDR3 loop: CAISMGQGNTDTQYF. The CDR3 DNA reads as TGTGCCATCAGTATGGGACAGGGGAACACAGATACGCAGTATTTT.

The CDR3 region is CAWSPRRTGNNEQFF. Written as DNA, the CDR3 is TGTGCCTGGAGTCCCCGGAGGACTGGCAACAATGAGCAGTTCTTC. The J gene is TRBJ2-1, the V gene TRBV30, with D possibly TRBD2 on 5 matching bases. This CDR3 comprises 15 residues. The ends were cut back, 2 bases at V and 5 bases at J, with 16 bases in the middle. Looked up from germline, CDR1 is GTSNPN and CDR2 is SVGIG (reference sequence). Filled out from reference TRBV30 and TRBJ2-1, the complete variable domain reads SQTIHQWPATLVQPVGSPLSLECTVEGTSNPNLYWYRQAAGRGLQLLFYSVGIGQISSEVPQNLSASRPQDRQFILSSKKLLLSDSGFYLCAWSPRRTGNNEQFFGPGTRLTVL.

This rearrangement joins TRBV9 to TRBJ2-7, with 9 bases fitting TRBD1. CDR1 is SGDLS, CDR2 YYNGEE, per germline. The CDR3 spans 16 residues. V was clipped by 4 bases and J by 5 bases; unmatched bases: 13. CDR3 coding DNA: TGTGCCAGCAGCCCCAGTCCCGGGACAGGGATACACGAGCAGTACTTC. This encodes CASSPSPGTGIHEQYF.

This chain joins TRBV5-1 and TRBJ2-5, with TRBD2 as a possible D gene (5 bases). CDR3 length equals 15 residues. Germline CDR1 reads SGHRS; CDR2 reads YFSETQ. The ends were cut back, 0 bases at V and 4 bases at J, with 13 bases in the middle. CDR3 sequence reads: CASSLGSRGSETQYF. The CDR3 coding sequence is TGCGCCAGCAGCTTGGGGTCGAGAGGGTCAGAGACCCAGTACTTC. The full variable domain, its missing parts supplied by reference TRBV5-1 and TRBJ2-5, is KAGVTQTPRYLIKTRGQQVTLSCSPISGHRSVSWYQQTPGQGLQFLFEYFSETQRNKGNFPGRFSGRQFSNSRSEMNVSTLELGDSALYLCASSLGSRGSETQYFGPGTRLLVL.

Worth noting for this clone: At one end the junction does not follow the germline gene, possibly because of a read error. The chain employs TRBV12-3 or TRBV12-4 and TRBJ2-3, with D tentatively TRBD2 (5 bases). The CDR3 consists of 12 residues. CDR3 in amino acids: CADGVSTDTQYF. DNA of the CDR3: TGCGCCGACGGGGTGAGCACAGATACGCAGTATTTT.

The CDR3 loop is CASSGPKPGTSGQKQYF. The CDR3 DNA reads as TGCGCCAGCAGTGGCCCGAAACCCGGGACTAGCGGACAGAAGCAGTACTTC. J is TRBJ2-7 and V is TRBV10-2; 11 bases line up with TRBD2. With V trimmed by 4 bases and J by 8 bases, 16 bases remained unmatched. CDR3 length: 17 amino acids. Germline CDR1 is WSHSY and CDR2 is SAAADI.

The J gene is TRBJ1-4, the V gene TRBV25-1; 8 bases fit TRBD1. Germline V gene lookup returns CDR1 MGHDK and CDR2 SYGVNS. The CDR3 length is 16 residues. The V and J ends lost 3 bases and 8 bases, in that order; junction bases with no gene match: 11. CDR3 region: CASSDPRTGWEEKLFF. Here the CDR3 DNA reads TGTGCCAGCAGTGATCCCCGGACAGGGTGGGAAGAAAAACTGTTTTTT.

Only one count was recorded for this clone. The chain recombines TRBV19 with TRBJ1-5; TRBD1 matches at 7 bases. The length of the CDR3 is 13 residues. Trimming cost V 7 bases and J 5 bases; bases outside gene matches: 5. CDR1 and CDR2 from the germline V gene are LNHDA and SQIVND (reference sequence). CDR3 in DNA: TGTGCCAGTACCCGGGACAGCTATCAGCCCCAGCATTTT. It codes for CASTRDSYQPQHF.

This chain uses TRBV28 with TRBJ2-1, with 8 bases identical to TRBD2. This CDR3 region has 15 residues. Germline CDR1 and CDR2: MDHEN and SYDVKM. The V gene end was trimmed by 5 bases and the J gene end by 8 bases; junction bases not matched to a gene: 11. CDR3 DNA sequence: TGTGCCAGCAGTACCCCGGGACTAGTGATGGATGAGCAGTTCTTC. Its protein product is CASSTPGLVMDEQFF.

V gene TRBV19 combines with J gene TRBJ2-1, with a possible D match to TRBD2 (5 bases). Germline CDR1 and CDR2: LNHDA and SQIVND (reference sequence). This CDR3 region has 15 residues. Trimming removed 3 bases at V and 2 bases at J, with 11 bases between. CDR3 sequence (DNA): TGTGCCAGTAGTATGGGTCGGGAAACCTACAATGAGCAGTTCTTC. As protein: CASSMGRETYNEQFF.

CDR3 sequence (DNA): TGTGCCACACGACGGGAGCCTGAAGCTTTCTTT. This sequence encodes CATRREPEAFF. V gene TRBV30 combines with J gene TRBJ1-1; D uncertain. Germline-derived CDR1 and CDR2 are GTSNPN and SVGIG (reference sequence). The CDR3 contains 11 residues. The V end was cut by 8 bases, the J end by 6 bases, with 13 bases between.

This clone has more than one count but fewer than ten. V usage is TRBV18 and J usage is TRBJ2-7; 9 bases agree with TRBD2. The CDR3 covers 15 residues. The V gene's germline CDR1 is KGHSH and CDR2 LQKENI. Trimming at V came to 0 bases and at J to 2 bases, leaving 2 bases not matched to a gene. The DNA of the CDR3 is TGTGCCAGCTCACCACCCTTAGCGGGAGCCTACGAGCAGTACTTC. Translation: CASSPPLAGAYEQYF. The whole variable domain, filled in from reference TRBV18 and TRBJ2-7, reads NAGVMQNPRHLVRRRGQEARLRCSPMKGHSHVYWYRQLPEEGLKFMVYLQKENIIDESGMPKERFSAEFPKEGPSILRIQQVVRGDSAAYFCASSPPLAGAYEQYFGPGTRLTVT.

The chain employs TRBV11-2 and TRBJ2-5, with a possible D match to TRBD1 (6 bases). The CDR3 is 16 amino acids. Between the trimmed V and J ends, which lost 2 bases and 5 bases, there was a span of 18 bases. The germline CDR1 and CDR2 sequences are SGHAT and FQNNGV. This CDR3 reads CASSLSWDNGGETQYF. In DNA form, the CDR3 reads TGTGCCAGCAGCTTATCGTGGGACAACGGCGGGGAGACCCAGTACTTC.

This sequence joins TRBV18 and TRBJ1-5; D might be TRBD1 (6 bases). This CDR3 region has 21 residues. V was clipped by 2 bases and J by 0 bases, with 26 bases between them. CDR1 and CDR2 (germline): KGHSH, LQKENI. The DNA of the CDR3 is TGTGCCAGCTCACCAACGATACGGGACACCGCCATACCTTATAGCAATCAGCCCCAGCATTTT. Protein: CASSPTIRDTAIPYSNQPQHF.